These 29 T cell receptor beta chains share one sample of origin, sequenced in a study of regulatory T cells in long-lasting Graves disease (dated by TCRdb to about 2021). Library prep was done by multiplex PCR. TCRdb names Illumina HiSeq 4000 as the instrument used. CDR3 regions were amplified by Arm-PCR with iRepertoire HTBI primers to construct TCR beta libraries. TCRdb cleaned the public reads at Q25 with fastp, built clones with MiXCR and kept in-frame beta chains. Rows with a matching CDR3 protein are joined into one entry that keeps the most common DNA and genes. Recorded for this sample are over 350,000 distinct CDR3 sequences; about 15% of them occurred a single time. The ten largest clonotypes hold over 7% of the sample. Taken with the paper, the label for time point translates to: newly diagnosed GD, antithyroid drugs for less than 3 months. For both TCR sequencing and RNA sequencing, RNA was extracted from PBMCs in TRIzol.

This sample also belongs to another study, concerning T cells in Graves' hyperthyroidism and ophthalmopathy.

Source: peripheral blood mononuclear cells (PBMCs), taken at new diagnosis, from a patient treated with antithyroid drugs. The receptors were sampled from a woman aged 40-49 years with Graves disease. Donor details come from another sample of the same person, matched by shared clones.

This clonotype has a count of ten or more. CDR3 DNA sequence: TGTGCCAGCAGCTCGCAAAGCAGGGGCGTCAATCAGCCCCAGCATTTT. Translated: CASSSQSRGVNQPQHF. This rearrangement joins TRBV7-8 to TRBJ1-5; maybe TRBD1 (6 bases). Germline values: CDR1 SGHVS, CDR2 FQNEAQ. Trimming stripped 4 bases from V and 3 bases from J, with 16 bases between. The CDR3 runs to 16 residues.

In its sample, this clonotype was seen a few times. The chain recombines TRBV18 with TRBJ2-7; TRBD2 agrees at 7 bases. Losses at the gene ends were 6 bases for V and 5 bases for J; bases not matched to a gene: 7. The CDR3 extends over 13 amino acids. Germline CDR1 is KGHSH and CDR2 is LQKENI. CDR3 residues: CASSGAAGNEQYF. The CDR3 bases are TGTGCCAGCTCCGGGGCAGCGGGAAACGAGCAGTACTTC.

This clonotype has ten or more counts. The V and J genes are TRBV27 and TRBJ1-5, with D maybe TRBD1 (5 bases). The V gene lost 5 bases and the J gene lost 0 bases, with 17 bases spanning the gap. Germline values: CDR1 MNHEY, CDR2 SMNVEV (reference sequence). The CDR3 runs to 17 residues. The CDR3 spells CASSPFGTDYSNQPQHF. The CDR3 DNA sequence: TGTGCCAGCAGTCCTTTCGGGACGGATTATAGCAATCAGCCCCAGCATTTT.

The rearrangement joins TRBV28 to TRBJ2-7; D is possibly TRBD1 (7 bases). The V gene's germline CDR1 is MDHEN and CDR2 SYDVKM. The CDR3 spans 15 residues. V shed 3 bases and J shed 4 bases, with 16 bases lying between them. CDR3 residues: CASSLGQGGVYEQYF. In nucleotides, the CDR3 is TGTGCCAGCAGTTTGGGTCAGGGGGGAGTGTACGAGCAGTACTTC.

This clonotype showed up many times. The rearrangement links TRBV6-2 or TRBV6-3 to TRBJ2-7, with 8 bases aligning to TRBD2. Germline V gives CDR1 MNHEY, CDR2 SVGEGT. The CDR3 is made up of 15 amino acids. Germline trimming cut 2 bases from V and 4 bases from J; bases unmatched to any gene: 7. CDR3 bases: TGTGCCAGCAGTTACGGTGCGGGAGGTCAATACGAGCAGTACTTC. Translated: CASSYGAGGQYEQYF.

This clonotype was counted at least ten times. The gene calls are TRBV12-3 or TRBV12-4 and TRBJ2-3; D remains unclear. V lost 6 bases and J lost 1, with 11 bases in between. CDR3 size: 14 residues. The CDR3 region has the DNA TGTGCCAGCAGCCCCGACCCCCGCACAGATACGCAGTATTTT. Encoded protein: CASSPDPRTDTQYF.

The sample holds many counts of this clonotype. The rearrangement uses TRBV20-1 and TRBJ2-7; possible D gene TRBD1, 6 bases. The CDR3 has 12 residues. Germline-derived CDR1 and CDR2 are DFQATT and SNEGSKA (reference sequence). Trimming removed 6 bases at V and 5 bases at J, with 14 bases between. The CDR3 reads CSAQRDTDEQYF. As DNA, the CDR3 is TGCAGTGCCCAACGGGACACGGACGAGCAGTACTTC.

There are many counts of this clonotype. The rearrangement joins TRBV6-5 to TRBJ2-3; D unresolved. Germline V CDR1 and CDR2: MNHEY, SVGAGI. Between the trimmed V and J ends, which lost 1 base and 4 bases, there was a span of 15 bases. The CDR3 runs to 16 residues. The CDR3 sequence: CASSYFGVVHPDTQYF. CDR3 DNA sequence: TGTGCCAGCAGTTACTTTGGGGTTGTCCATCCAGATACGCAGTATTTT.

The gene calls are TRBV6-4 and TRBJ2-3, with no clear D. Germline assignment: CDR1 MRHNA and CDR2 SNTAGT. The CDR3 consists of 14 residues. V was cut by 0 bases and J by 3 bases, with 7 bases left in between. The CDR3 DNA is TGTGCCAGCAGTGACTCCCCTGGGACAGATACGCAGTATTTT. Amino acids: CASSDSPGTDTQYF.

V usage is TRBV25-1 and J usage is TRBJ2-7; possibly TRBD1 for D (6 bases). Germline V gene data show CDR1 as MGHDK and CDR2 as SYGVNS. V was clipped by 5 bases and J by 6 bases, with 17 bases between them. The CDR3 has 14 residues. The DNA of the CDR3 is TGTGCCAGCAGTCCTCTAGGGGTACAGGGCGAGCAGTACTTC. It yields the protein CASSPLGVQGEQYF.

This clonotype was found many times. V gene TRBV28 combines with J gene TRBJ2-3; TRBD2 matches 13 bases. Trimming removed 2 bases from V and 0 bases from J; junction bases left unmatched: 5. The CDR3 runs 18 residues. Germline CDR1 and CDR2: MDHEN and SYDVKM. CDR3 DNA sequence: TGTGCCAGCAGTTTAGGGACTAGCGGGATAGAGAGCACAGATACGCAGTATTTT. Translation: CASSLGTSGIESTDTQYF.

This clonotype was detected many times. The V gene is TRBV18, the J gene TRBJ1-2; 7 nucleotides agree with TRBD1. V lost 4 bases to trimming and J lost 4 bases; unmatched junction nucleotides: 6. The CDR3 contains 14 residues. Germline-derived CDR1 and CDR2 are KGHSH and LQKENI. The CDR3 sequence is CASSQGQESYGYTF. The CDR3, as DNA: TGTGCCAGCTCACAAGGACAGGAATCCTATGGCTACACCTTC.

This clonotype has more than one count but fewer than ten. The V gene is TRBV12-3 or TRBV12-4, the J gene TRBJ2-1, with 9 bases aligning to TRBD2. Trimming removed 1 base from V and 0 bases from J; junction bases left unmatched: 7. The CDR3 has 18 residues. Here the CDR3 DNA reads TGTGCCAGCAGTTTAGGGCCTAGCGGGGTAAGCTCCTACAATGAGCAGTTCTTC. This codes for CASSLGPSGVSSYNEQFF.

This clonotype occurred many times. This chain uses TRBV2 with TRBJ2-2, with D tentatively TRBD1 (5 bases). CDR1 and CDR2 from the germline V gene are SNHLY and FYNNEI. V was pared by 5 bases and J by 1 base, with 17 bases between. The CDR3 extends over 17 amino acids. The CDR3 coding sequence is TGTGCCAGCAGTTACCAAATCCTCACAGGGAACACCGGGGAGCTGTTTTTT. Translating gives CASSYQILTGNTGELFF.

The gene calls are TRBV3-1 and TRBJ1-6, with D hard to call. V was shortened by 5 bases and J by 7 bases, with 12 bases between the two germline ends. The CDR3 is 14 residues long. Looked up from germline, CDR1 is LGHDT and CDR2 is YNNKEL (reference sequence). The DNA for the CDR3 is TGTGCCAGCAGCAACCCGGGGAGAAATTCACCCCTCCACTTT. Its protein product is CASSNPGRNSPLHF. Full variable domain (outside the CDR3, taken from reference TRBV3-1 and TRBJ1-6): DTAVSQTPKYLVTQMGNDKSIKCEQNLGHDTMYWYKQDSKKFLKIMFSYNNKELIINETVPNRFSPKSPDKAHLNLHINSLELGDSAVYFCASSNPGRNSPLHFGNGTRLTVT.

This clonotype was recorded at least ten times. The chain combines TRBV28 with TRBJ1-2, with D tentatively TRBD1 (6 bases). The germline V gene encodes CDR1 MDHEN and CDR2 SYDVKM. Between the trimmed V and J ends, which lost 7 bases and 2 bases, there was a span of 14 bases. CDR3 length equals 14 residues. The CDR3 DNA follows: TGTGCCAGCACTCCGGGACACATAAACTATGGCTACACCTTC. Translation gives CASTPGHINYGYTF.

The V and J genes are TRBV3-1 and TRBJ2-1, with D possibly TRBD1 on 5 matching bases. The CDR3 is 16 amino acids. CDR1 and CDR2 from the germline V gene are LGHDT and YNNKEL (reference sequence). V was clipped by 4 bases and J by 11 bases, with 24 bases between them. CDR3 in DNA: TGTGCCAGCAGCCTAGATAGGGGTAACGAAAGGACGAAGCAGTTCTTC. Translating gives CASSLDRGNERTKQFF.

As for this clonotype: A read error is possible here, since a much larger clone lies one base away. The chain recombines TRBV5-1 with TRBJ1-2; 8 nucleotides match TRBD1. The germline CDR1 and CDR2 sequences are SGHRS and YFSETQ. The length of the CDR3 is 14 residues. The CDR3 DNA reads as TGCGCCAGCAGCTTGGAGGACAGGGACTATGACTACACCTTC. Its protein product is CASSLEDRDYDYTF.

The chain has TRBV12-3 or TRBV12-4 and TRBJ2-5; 8 bases agree with TRBD2. With V trimmed by 4 bases and J by 1 base, 11 bases remained unmatched. The CDR3 sequence is 17 residues long. In nucleotides, the CDR3 is TGTGCCAGCAGTTCCCCGACTAGCGTCAGCTCCCAAGAGACCCAGTACTTC. It translates to CASSSPTSVSSQETQYF.

This clonotype was observed many times. The V call is TRBV19, the J call TRBJ2-7; 9 bases are a match to TRBD1. This CDR3 is built from 13 residues. Losses at the gene ends were 5 bases for V and 3 bases for J; bases not matched to a gene: 2. The germline V gene encodes CDR1 LNHDA and CDR2 SQIVND (reference sequence). The CDR3 nucleotides are TGTGCCAGTAGTGAGACAGGGGGCTACGAGCAGTACTTC. It translates to CASSETGGYEQYF. The full variable domain, completed using reference TRBV19 and TRBJ2-7, is DGGITQSPKYLFRKEGQNVTLSCEQNLNHDAMYWYRQDPGQGLRLIYYSQIVNDFQKGDIAEGYSVSREKKESFPLTVTSAQKNPTAFYLCASSETGGYEQYFGPGTRLTVT.

This clonotype was observed at least ten times. The chain joins TRBV7-3 to TRBJ2-6; D gene unclear. The CDR3 sequence is 16 residues long. Germline V gene lookup returns CDR1 SGHTA and CDR2 FQGTGA. Between the trimmed V and J ends, which lost 1 base and 0 bases, there was a span of 7 bases. The CDR3 protein is CASSLNDFSGANVLTF. CDR3 nucleotides: TGTGCCAGCAGCTTAAATGACTTCTCTGGGGCCAACGTCCTGACTTTC.

A few counts support this clonotype. The junction departs from germline at one end; a sequencing error may be responsible. The chain uses TRBV24-1 and TRBJ2-1; TRBD2 matches 8 bases. The germline V gene has CDR1 KGHDR and CDR2 SFDVKD. This CDR3 has 15 amino acids. CDR3 protein: CATSDQLAAFNERFF. The CDR3 region has the DNA TGTGCCACCAGTGACCAACTAGCGGCCTTCAATGAGCGGTTCTTC.

This clonotype was detected many times. CDR3 in DNA: TGTGCCAGCAGCTTAGAGGGACAGGGGGCGAATTCACCCCTCCACTTT. Translation: CASSLEGQGANSPLHF. The gene calls are TRBV7-2 and TRBJ1-6; the match to TRBD1 covers 12 bases. The germline gives CDR1 SGHTA, CDR2 FQGNSA. This CDR3 region has 16 residues. J lost 7 bases, V lost 1 base, and 2 bases had no gene match.

This clonotype has ten or more counts. The chain joins TRBV6-9 to TRBJ2-7, with D maybe TRBD2 (5 bases). Germline CDR1 MNHGY, CDR2 SVAAGI. Trimming shortened V by 3 bases and J by 3 bases, and 15 bases separated the two germline ends. This CDR3 is built from 15 residues. The CDR3 sequence: CASSYTGMFGYEQYF. CDR3 DNA sequence: TGTGCCAGCAGTTACACGGGGATGTTCGGCTACGAGCAGTACTTC.

This clonotype has a count of ten or more. This chain joins TRBV12-3 or TRBV12-4 and TRBJ2-3; 11 bases are a match to TRBD2. The junction had 11 bases not matched to a gene; V was cut back by 6 bases and J by 3 bases. There are 17 residues in the CDR3. The CDR3 DNA sequence: TGTGCCAGCAGCAACATAGCGGGAGGGCCGGAGACAGATACGCAGTATTTT. As protein: CASSNIAGGPETDTQYF.

This clonotype was counted ten times or more. The chain combines TRBV6-2 or TRBV6-3 with TRBJ2-3; 14 bases fit TRBD2. With V trimmed by 2 bases and J by 5 bases, 6 bases remained unmatched. Per germline, CDR1 MNHEY and CDR2 SVGEGT. CDR3 length: 17 amino acids. The CDR3 region has the DNA TGTGCCAGCAGTTACCCGACTAGCGGGAGGGCCGAAGATACGCAGTATTTT. This sequence encodes CASSYPTSGRAEDTQYF.

This clonotype was seen at least ten times. This chain joins TRBV30 and TRBJ2-3; 14 bases map to TRBD2. The V gene end was trimmed by 2 bases and the J gene end by 9 bases; junction bases not matched to a gene: 22. Germline V gene data show CDR1 as GTSNPN and CDR2 as SVGIG (reference sequence). The CDR3 runs 20 residues. In DNA, the CDR3 is TGTGCCTGGAGTCTCGGACCTCGACTAGCGGGAGGGCCCTCGTCCGCCACGCAGTATTTT. Its translation: CAWSLGPRLAGGPSSATQYF.

This clonotype was picked up many times. V usage is TRBV29-1 and J usage is TRBJ2-1; D may be TRBD1 or TRBD2 (5 bases each). Germline loops: CDR1 SQVTM, CDR2 ANQGSEA. The CDR3 is 15 residues long. Trimming removed 2 bases from V and 9 bases from J, with 20 bases in between. CDR3 DNA: TGCAGCGTTGAATCCACGGTAGGGGACGGCGGTGAGCAGTTCTTC. Its protein product is CSVESTVGDGGEQFF.

In this sample, this clonotype turned up many times. The genes are TRBV28 and TRBJ2-2, with 14 nucleotides matching TRBD2. The junction had 6 bases not matched to a gene; V was cut back by 4 bases and J by 5 bases. Germline loops: CDR1 MDHEN, CDR2 SYDVKM. This CDR3 contains 17 residues. CDR3 DNA: TGTGCCAGCAGTTCTATGGGACTAGCGGGAGAAACCGGGGAGCTGTTTTTT. As protein: CASSSMGLAGETGELFF.